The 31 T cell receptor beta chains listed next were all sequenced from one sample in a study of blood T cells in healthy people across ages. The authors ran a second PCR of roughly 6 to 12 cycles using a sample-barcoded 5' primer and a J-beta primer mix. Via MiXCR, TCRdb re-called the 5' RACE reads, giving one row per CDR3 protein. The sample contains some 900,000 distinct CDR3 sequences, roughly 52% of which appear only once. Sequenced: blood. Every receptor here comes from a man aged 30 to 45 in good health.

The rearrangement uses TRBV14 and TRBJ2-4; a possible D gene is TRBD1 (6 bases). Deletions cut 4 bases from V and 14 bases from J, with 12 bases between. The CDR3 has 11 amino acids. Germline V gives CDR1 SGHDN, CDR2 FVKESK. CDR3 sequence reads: CASSRYRVEYF. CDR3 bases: TGTGCCAGCAGCCGCTACAGGGTTGAGTACTTC.

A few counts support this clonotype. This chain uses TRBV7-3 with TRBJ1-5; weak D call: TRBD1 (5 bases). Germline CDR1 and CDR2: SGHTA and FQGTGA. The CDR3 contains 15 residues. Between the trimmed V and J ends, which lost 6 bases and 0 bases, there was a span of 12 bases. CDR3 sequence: CASSYTGHSNQPQHF. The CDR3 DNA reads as TGTGCCAGCAGTTACACAGGTCATAGCAATCAGCCCCAGCATTTT.

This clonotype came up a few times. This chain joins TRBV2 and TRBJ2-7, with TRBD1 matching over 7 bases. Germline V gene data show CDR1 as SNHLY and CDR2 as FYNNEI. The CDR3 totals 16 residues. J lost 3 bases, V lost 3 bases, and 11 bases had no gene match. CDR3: CASSDRQGPYSYEQYF. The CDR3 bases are TGTGCCAGCAGTGACCGACAGGGACCCTATAGCTACGAGCAGTACTTC.

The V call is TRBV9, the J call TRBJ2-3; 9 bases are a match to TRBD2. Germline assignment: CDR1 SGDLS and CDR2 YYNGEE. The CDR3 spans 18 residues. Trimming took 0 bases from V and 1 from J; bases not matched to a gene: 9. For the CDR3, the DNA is TGTGCCAGCAGCGTAGACGGCGGGGGGGCCGAATGCACAGATACGCAGTATTTT. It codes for CASSVDGGGAECTDTQYF.

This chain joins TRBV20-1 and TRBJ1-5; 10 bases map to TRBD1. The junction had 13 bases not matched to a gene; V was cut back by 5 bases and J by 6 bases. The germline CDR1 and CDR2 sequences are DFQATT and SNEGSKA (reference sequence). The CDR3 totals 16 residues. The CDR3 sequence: CSALPGDRGPGQPQHF. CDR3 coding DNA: TGCAGTGCTCTTCCTGGGGACAGGGGCCCCGGTCAGCCCCAGCATTTT.

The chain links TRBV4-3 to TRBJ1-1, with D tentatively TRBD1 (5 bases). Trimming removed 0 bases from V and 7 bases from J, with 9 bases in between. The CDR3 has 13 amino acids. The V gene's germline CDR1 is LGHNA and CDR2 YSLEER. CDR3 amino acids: CASSQDQGCEAFF. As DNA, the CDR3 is TGCGCCAGCAGCCAAGATCAGGGATGTGAAGCTTTCTTT.

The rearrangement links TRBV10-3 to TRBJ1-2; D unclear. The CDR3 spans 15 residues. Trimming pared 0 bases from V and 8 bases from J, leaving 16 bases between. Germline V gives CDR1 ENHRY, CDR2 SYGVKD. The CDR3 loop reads CAISESTAGGGGYTF. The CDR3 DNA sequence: TGTGCCATCAGTGAGTCGACCGCAGGAGGCGGGGGCTACACCTTC.

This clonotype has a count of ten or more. The CDR3 DNA sequence: TGTGCCAGCAGTAAGGAGGGGGGCGACCACAATGAGCAGTTCTTC. Encoded protein: CASSKEGGDHNEQFF. The chain combines TRBV6-4 with TRBJ2-1, with D perhaps being TRBD1 or TRBD2 (6 bases each). In germline, CDR1 is MRHNA, CDR2 SNTAGT. Trimming took off 5 bases at V and 5 bases at J, with 16 bases between the two ends. The CDR3 sequence is 15 residues long.

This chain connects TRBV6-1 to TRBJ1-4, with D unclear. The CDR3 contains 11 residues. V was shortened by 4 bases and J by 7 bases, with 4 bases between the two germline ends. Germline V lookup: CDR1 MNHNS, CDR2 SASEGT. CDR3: CASSAGEKLFF. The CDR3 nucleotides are TGTGCCAGCAGTGCCGGTGAAAAACTGTTTTTT.

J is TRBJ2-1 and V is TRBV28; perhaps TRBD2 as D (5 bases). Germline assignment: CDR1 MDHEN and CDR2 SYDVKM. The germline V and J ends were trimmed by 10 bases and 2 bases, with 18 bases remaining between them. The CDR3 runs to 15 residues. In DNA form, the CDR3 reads TGTGCCACCTATACTACTACCGGGACCTACAATGAGCAGTTCTTC. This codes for CATYTTTGTYNEQFF.

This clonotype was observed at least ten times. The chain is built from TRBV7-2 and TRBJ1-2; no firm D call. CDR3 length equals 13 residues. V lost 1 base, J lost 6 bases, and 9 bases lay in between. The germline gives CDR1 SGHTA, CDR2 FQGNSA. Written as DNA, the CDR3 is TGTGCCAGCAGCTTAGAGGCCCGGGATGGCTACACCTTC. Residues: CASSLEARDGYTF.

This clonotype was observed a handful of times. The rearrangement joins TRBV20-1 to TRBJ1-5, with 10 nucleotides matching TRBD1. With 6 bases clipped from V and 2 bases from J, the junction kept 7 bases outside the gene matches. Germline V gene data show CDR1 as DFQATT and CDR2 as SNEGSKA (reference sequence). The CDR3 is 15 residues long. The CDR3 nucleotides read TGCAGTGCCATGACAGGGGGCGCGGGCAATCAGCCCCAGCATTTT. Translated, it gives CSAMTGGAGNQPQHF.

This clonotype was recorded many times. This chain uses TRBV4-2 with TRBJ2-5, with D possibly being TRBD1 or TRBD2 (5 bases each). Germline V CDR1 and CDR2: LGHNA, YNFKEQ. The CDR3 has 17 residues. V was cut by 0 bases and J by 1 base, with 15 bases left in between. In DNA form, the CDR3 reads TGTGCCAGCAGCCAAGAACGGGGCCAGGGCGGCCAAGAGACCCAGTACTTC. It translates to CASSQERGQGGQETQYF.

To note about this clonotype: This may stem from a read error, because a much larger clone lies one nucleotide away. For the CDR3, the DNA is TGCAGTACTAGAGACTTTCTCGATCAGCCCCAGCATTTT. Translated, it gives CSTRDFLDQPQHF. This chain joins TRBV20-1 and TRBJ1-5, with D unclear. The CDR3 length is 13 residues. The germline gives CDR1 DFQATT, CDR2 SNEGSKA (reference sequence).

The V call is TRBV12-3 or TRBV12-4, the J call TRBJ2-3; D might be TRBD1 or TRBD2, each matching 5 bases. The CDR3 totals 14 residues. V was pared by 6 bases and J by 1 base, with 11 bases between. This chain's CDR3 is CASRRRGGTDTQYF. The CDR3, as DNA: TGTGCCAGCAGACGGAGAGGGGGCACAGATACGCAGTATTTT.

The CDR3 here is CASSSGQKPSKNTDTQYF. In DNA, the CDR3 is TGTGCCAGCAGCTCGGGACAGAAACCCTCCAAAAACACAGATACGCAGTATTTT. This chain connects TRBV7-9 to TRBJ2-3; 7 bases are a match to TRBD1. This CDR3 region has 18 residues. V shed 4 bases and J 2 bases; nucleotides not matched to a gene: 15. Germline V gene lookup returns CDR1 SEHNR and CDR2 FQNEAQ (reference sequence). Together with reference TRBV7-9 and TRBJ2-3, the CDR3 gives the full variable domain: DTGVSQNPRHKITKRGQNVTFRCDPISEHNRLYWYRQTLGQGPEFLTYFQNEAQLEKSRLLSDRFSAERPKGSFSTLEIQRTEQGDSAMYLCASSSGQKPSKNTDTQYFGPGTRLTVL.

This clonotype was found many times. CDR3 sequence reads: CASSADSYNEQFF. In DNA, the CDR3 is TGTGCCAGCAGCGCGGACAGCTACAATGAGCAGTTCTTC. J is TRBJ2-1 and V is TRBV9, with D maybe TRBD1 (6 bases). V was pared by 3 bases and J by 3 bases, with 7 bases between. CDR1 and CDR2 (germline): SGDLS, YYNGEE. CDR3 size: 13 residues.

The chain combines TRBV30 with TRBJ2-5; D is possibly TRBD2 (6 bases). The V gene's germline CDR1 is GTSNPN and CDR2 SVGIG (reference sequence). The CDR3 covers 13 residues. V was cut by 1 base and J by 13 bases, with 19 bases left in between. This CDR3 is CAWSAGDPGWLYF. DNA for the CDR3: TGTGCCTGGAGTGCGGGGGATCCCGGATGGCTGTACTTC.

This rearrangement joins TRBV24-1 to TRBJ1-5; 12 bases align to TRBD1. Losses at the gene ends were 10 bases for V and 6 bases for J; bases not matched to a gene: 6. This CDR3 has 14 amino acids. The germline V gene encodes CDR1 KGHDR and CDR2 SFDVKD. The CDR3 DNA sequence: TGTGCCACGCAGGGACAGGGGGCTTCTCAGCCCCAGCATTTT. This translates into CATQGQGASQPQHF.

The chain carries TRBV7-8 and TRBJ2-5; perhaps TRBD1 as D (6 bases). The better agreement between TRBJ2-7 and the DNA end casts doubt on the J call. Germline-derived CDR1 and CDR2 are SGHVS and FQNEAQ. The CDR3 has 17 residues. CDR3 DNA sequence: TGTGCCAGCAGCTCCCTTCCGAGGACAGCTCCTGTCGGCGAGCAGTACTTC. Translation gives CASSSLPRTAPVGEQYF.

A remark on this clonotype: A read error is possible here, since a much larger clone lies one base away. In nucleotides, the CDR3 is TGTGCCAGCAGTACTAGCGGCGACAATGAGCAGTACTTC. The encoded protein is CASSTSGDNEQYF. The gene calls are TRBV6-4 and TRBJ2-7, with 8 bases that match TRBD2. V lost 5 bases, J lost 7 bases, and 7 bases stayed unmatched. Germline V gene data show CDR1 as MRHNA and CDR2 as SNTAGT. The CDR3 has 13 amino acids.

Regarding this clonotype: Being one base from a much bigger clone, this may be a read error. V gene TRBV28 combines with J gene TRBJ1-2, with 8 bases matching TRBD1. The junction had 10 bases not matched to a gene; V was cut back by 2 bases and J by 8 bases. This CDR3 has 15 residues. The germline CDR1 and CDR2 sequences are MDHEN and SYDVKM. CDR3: CASSLPSTGEKGYTF. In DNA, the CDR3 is TGTGCCAGCAGTTTACCTTCGACAGGGGAGAAGGGCTACACCTTC.

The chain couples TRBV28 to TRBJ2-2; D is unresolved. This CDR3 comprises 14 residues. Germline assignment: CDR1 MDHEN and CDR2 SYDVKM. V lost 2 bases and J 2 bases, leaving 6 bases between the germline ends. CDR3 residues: CASSLTKNTGELFF. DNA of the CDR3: TGTGCCAGCAGTTTAACTAAAAACACCGGGGAGCTGTTTTTT.

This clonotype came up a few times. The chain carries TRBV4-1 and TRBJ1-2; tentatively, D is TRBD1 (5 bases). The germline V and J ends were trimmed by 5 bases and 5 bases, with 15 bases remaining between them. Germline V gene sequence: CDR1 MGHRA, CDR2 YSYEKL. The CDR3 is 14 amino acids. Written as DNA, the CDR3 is TGCGCCAGCAGCAAACAGGAGGGCTCTTATGGCTACACCTTC. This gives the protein CASSKQEGSYGYTF.

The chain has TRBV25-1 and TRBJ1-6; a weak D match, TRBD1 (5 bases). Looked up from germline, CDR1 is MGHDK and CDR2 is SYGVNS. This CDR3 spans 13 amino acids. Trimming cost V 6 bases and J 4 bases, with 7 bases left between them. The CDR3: CASRGEYNSPLHF. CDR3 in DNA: TGTGCCAGCAGAGGGGAATATAATTCACCCCTCCACTTT.

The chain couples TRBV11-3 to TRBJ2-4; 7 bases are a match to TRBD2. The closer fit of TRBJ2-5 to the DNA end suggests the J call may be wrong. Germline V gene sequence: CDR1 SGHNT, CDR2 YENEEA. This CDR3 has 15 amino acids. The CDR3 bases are TGTGCCAGCAGCTCAGGCGGCGGGGGCCAAGAGACCCAGTACTTC. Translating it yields CASSSGGGGQETQYF.

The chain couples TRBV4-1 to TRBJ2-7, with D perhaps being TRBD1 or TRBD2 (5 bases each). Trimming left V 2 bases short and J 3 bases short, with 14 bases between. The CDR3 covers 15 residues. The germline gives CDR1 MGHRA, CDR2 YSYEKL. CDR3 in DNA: TGCGCCAGCAGCCAACCAGGGAGCAGGAACTACGAGCAGTACTTC. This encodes CASSQPGSRNYEQYF.

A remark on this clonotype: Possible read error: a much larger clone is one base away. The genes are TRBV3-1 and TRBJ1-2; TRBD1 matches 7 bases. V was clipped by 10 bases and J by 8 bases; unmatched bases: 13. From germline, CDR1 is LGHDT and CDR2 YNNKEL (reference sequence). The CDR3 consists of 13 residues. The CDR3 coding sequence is TGTGCCAACAACTTAGGACAGGAAGGAGGCTACACCTTC. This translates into CANNLGQEGGYTF.

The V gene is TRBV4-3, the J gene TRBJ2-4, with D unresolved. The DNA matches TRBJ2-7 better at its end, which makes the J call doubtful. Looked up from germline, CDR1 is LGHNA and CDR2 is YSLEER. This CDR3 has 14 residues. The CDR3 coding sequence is TGCGCCAGCAGCCAAGATCTCATCTCCTACGAGCAGTACTTC. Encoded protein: CASSQDLISYEQYF.

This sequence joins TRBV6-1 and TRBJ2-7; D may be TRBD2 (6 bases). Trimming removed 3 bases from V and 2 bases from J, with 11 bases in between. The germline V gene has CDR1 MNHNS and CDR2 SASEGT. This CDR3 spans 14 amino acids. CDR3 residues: CASSDSGGPYEQYF. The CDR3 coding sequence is TGTGCCAGCAGTGACTCCGGGGGACCCTACGAGCAGTACTTC.

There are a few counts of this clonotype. CDR3 in DNA: TGTGCCAGCAGCTGGTCAGGCGTGGGCGAGCAGTACTTC. It specifies CASSWSGVGEQYF. The V and J genes are TRBV7-9 and TRBJ2-7; no clear D. With 4 bases removed from V and 6 bases from J, the gap between germline ends came to 13 bases. Germline CDR1 reads SEHNR; CDR2 reads FQNEAQ (reference sequence). There are 13 residues in the CDR3.